The 27 T cell receptor beta chains given below trace back to one sample, sequenced in a study of T cell clones after liver transplantation. Clones were read by immunoSEQ multiplex PCR, and TCRdb kept only the in-frame ones, dropping some. Of approximately 51,000 clones listed, about nine tenths are singletons. This specimen was CD8+ T cells from blood, taken 12 months after liver transplant. Receptor source: a human patient who received a liver transplant. Part of the T cell pool may stem from the graft donor.

V is TRBV19 and J is TRBJ1-1; weak D call: TRBD1 (5 bases). The germline V gene has CDR1 LNHDA and CDR2 SQIVND (reference sequence). CDR3 length equals 15 residues. Trimming removed 5 bases from V and 0 bases from J, with 13 bases in between. The CDR3 reads CASSPSGGMNTEAFF. The CDR3 DNA reads as TGTGCCAGTAGTCCCAGCGGGGGAATGAACACTGAAGCTTTCTTT.

The chain employs TRBV7-2 and TRBJ2-7, with D uncertain. Trimming pared 1 base from V and 3 bases from J, leaving 7 bases between. CDR3 length equals 13 residues. The germline V gene encodes CDR1 SGHTA and CDR2 FQGNSA. The CDR3 protein is CASSLGFGYEQYF. CDR3 DNA sequence: TGTGCCAGCAGCTTAGGGTTCGGCTACGAGCAGTACTTC.

The chain recombines TRBV11-2 with TRBJ2-2; 7 nucleotides line up with TRBD1. CDR3 size: 16 residues. Germline V CDR1 and CDR2: SGHAT, FQNNGV. With 4 bases clipped from V and 4 bases from J, the junction kept 9 bases outside the gene matches. The CDR3 DNA follows: TGTGCCAGCAGCTCCAAGACAGGGTGGAGCACCGGGGAGCTGTTTTTT. Protein sequence: CASSSKTGWSTGELFF.

The rearrangement joins TRBV19 to TRBJ1-5; a weak D match, TRBD1 (5 bases). The ends were cut back, 8 bases at V and 2 bases at J, with 7 bases in the middle. This CDR3 has 12 residues. Germline lookup yields CDR1 LNHDA and CDR2 SQIVND (reference sequence). The CDR3 is CASLQGNQPQHF. Written as DNA, the CDR3 is TGTGCCAGTTTACAGGGCAATCAGCCCCAGCATTTT.

The V call is TRBV7-9, the J call TRBJ2-7; tentatively, D is TRBD1 (5 bases). V lost 3 bases to trimming and J lost 6 bases, with 9 bases between them. Germline V CDR1 and CDR2: SEHNR, FQNEAQ (reference sequence). CDR3 length: 12 residues. The CDR3 DNA reads TGTGCCAGCAGCTTTACAGGTCCCGAGCAGTACTTC. This translates into CASSFTGPEQYF. The full variable domain, its missing parts supplied by reference TRBV7-9 and TRBJ2-7, is DTGVSQNPRHKITKRGQNVTFRCDPISEHNRLYWYRQTLGQGPEFLTYFQNEAQLEKSRLLSDRFSAERPKGSFSTLEIQRTEQGDSAMYLCASSFTGPEQYFGPGTRLTVT.

This chain links TRBV28 with TRBJ1-1; D uncertain. The CDR3 is 13 residues long. Trimming pared 5 bases from V and 6 bases from J, leaving 13 bases between. Germline CDR1 reads MDHEN; CDR2 reads SYDVKM. Written as DNA, the CDR3 is TGTGCCAGCAGTCCATTCGGGTGGTCTGAAGCTTTCTTT. Protein product: CASSPFGWSEAFF.

The chain uses TRBV7-9 and TRBJ2-5; 8 bases are shared with TRBD2. V lost 4 bases and J lost 3; bases outside the gene matches: 13. The CDR3 is made up of 17 amino acids. Germline V gives CDR1 SEHNR, CDR2 FQNEAQ (reference sequence). In DNA, the CDR3 is TGTGCCAGCAGCTCCCCTGGCCCTGGACTAGCTGAAGAGACCCAGTACTTC. Translation gives CASSSPGPGLAEETQYF.

This chain links TRBV4-1 with TRBJ2-7; D is unclear. The CDR3 contains 15 residues. Germline V gives CDR1 MGHRA, CDR2 YSYEKL. Trimming pared 3 bases from V and 2 bases from J, leaving 14 bases between. CDR3 loop: CASSQADLLTYEQYF. CDR3 bases: TGCGCCAGCAGCCAGGCGGATCTCCTGACCTACGAGCAGTACTTC.

The chain combines TRBV5-1 with TRBJ2-3; tentative D call: TRBD1 (5 bases). The V gene's germline CDR1 is SGHRS and CDR2 YFSETQ. CDR3 length equals 14 residues. The V end was cut by 0 bases, the J end by 0 bases, with 5 bases between. The CDR3 nucleotides are TGCGCCAGCAGCTTGGGACAGAGCACAGATACGCAGTATTTT. This encodes CASSLGQSTDTQYF.

The chain uses TRBV7-9 and TRBJ2-1, with 9 bases fitting TRBD1. Germline CDR1 SEHNR, CDR2 FQNEAQ (reference sequence). V was pared by 6 bases and J by 4 bases, with 10 bases of the junction left unmatched. The CDR3 totals 16 residues. CDR3: CASSHRDRDFYNEQFF. CDR3 nucleotides: TGTGCCAGCAGTCATAGGGACAGGGACTTTTACAATGAGCAGTTCTTC.

The CDR3 region has the DNA TGTGCCAGCGAGTCCTTGGACAGGGGCCCAGATACGCAGTATTTT. It yields the protein CASESLDRGPDTQYF. The rearrangement uses TRBV6-6 and TRBJ2-3; 9 bases are a match to TRBD1. The germline gives CDR1 MNHNY, CDR2 SVGAGI (reference sequence). This CDR3 has 15 amino acids. J was trimmed by 4 bases and V by 8 bases; bases with no gene match: 10.

The genes are TRBV28 and TRBJ1-5, with D possibly matching TRBD1 (5 bases). The CDR3 has 13 amino acids. V was pared by 6 bases and J by 4 bases, with 10 bases between. Germline V gives CDR1 MDHEN, CDR2 SYDVKM. Here the CDR3 reads CASSRVGNQPQHF. DNA for the CDR3: TGTGCCAGCAGCAGGGTGGGGAATCAGCCCCAGCATTTT.

A few counts support this clone. CDR3 sequence (DNA): TGTGCCAGCAGCCCCGGAGGGCAGGGAAGCAATCAGCCCCAGCATTTT. Its protein is CASSPGGQGSNQPQHF. The V call is TRBV7-9, the J call TRBJ1-5, with a weak D call TRBD1 (5 bases). The CDR3 length is 16 residues. V lost 5 bases to trimming and J lost 1 base, with 15 bases between them. Germline V lookup: CDR1 SEHNR, CDR2 FQNEAQ (reference sequence). Drawing the rest from reference TRBV7-9 and TRBJ1-5, the complete variable domain is DTGVSQNPRHKITKRGQNVTFRCDPISEHNRLYWYRQTLGQGPEFLTYFQNEAQLEKSRLLSDRFSAERPKGSFSTLEIQRTEQGDSAMYLCASSPGGQGSNQPQHFGDGTRLSIL.

This rearrangement joins TRBV5-5 to TRBJ2-5; D assignment may be TRBD1 or TRBD2 (5 bases each). V lost 3 bases, J lost 2 bases, and 14 bases lay in between. The CDR3 covers 15 residues. Looked up from germline, CDR1 is SGHKS and CDR2 is YYEKEE (reference sequence). In DNA, the CDR3 is TGTGCCAGCAGCTGGGGGATCAACCCACAAGAGACCCAGTACTTC. This gives the protein CASSWGINPQETQYF.

A single count supports this clone. The chain recombines TRBV19 with TRBJ2-3, with D maybe TRBD1 (5 bases). In germline, CDR1 is LNHDA, CDR2 SQIVND (reference sequence). This CDR3 has 13 amino acids. V shed 6 bases and J shed 1 base, with 8 bases lying between them. CDR3 in DNA: TGTGCCAGTAGCCTAGGGGGCACAGATACGCAGTATTTT. Translated, it gives CASSLGGTDTQYF.

The chain recombines TRBV27 with TRBJ1-5, with D uncertain. The CDR3 loop spans 14 amino acids. Trimming stripped 2 bases from V and 6 bases from J, with 11 bases between. Germline assignment: CDR1 MNHEY and CDR2 SMNVEV (reference sequence). The DNA for the CDR3 is TGTGCCAGCAGTTTAAGGGTAACGGGTCAGCCCCAGCATTTT. Its translation: CASSLRVTGQPQHF.

The rearrangement uses TRBV4-2 and TRBJ1-1; D is undetermined. Germline V lookup: CDR1 LGHNA, CDR2 YNFKEQ. This CDR3 region has 14 residues. Trimming took 1 base from V and 4 from J, leaving 10 bases between them. CDR3 bases: TGTGCCAGCAGCCAAGGGAGGGCGGGCACTGAAGCTTTCTTT. Translation: CASSQGRAGTEAFF.

J is TRBJ2-1 and V is TRBV18; D gene unclear. V was trimmed by 1 base and J by 15 bases, leaving 19 bases between them. The CDR3 contains 14 residues. Germline-derived CDR1 and CDR2 are KGHSH and LQKENI. The CDR3 region is CASSPQDMDPGGFF. CDR3 sequence (DNA): TGTGCCAGCTCACCACAGGATATGGATCCTGGCGGGTTCTTC.

The rearrangement joins TRBV4-3 to TRBJ2-7; D perhaps matches TRBD1 (6 bases). Germline CDR1 and CDR2: LGHNA and YSLEER. The CDR3 is 14 amino acids. V was shortened by 4 bases and J by 7 bases, with 17 bases between the two germline ends. The CDR3 DNA sequence: TGCGCCAGCAGCCCATCGACAGGCCCATATGAGCAGTACTTC. This sequence encodes CASSPSTGPYEQYF.

This clone was observed a single time. This chain connects TRBV5-4 to TRBJ2-7, with 7 bases matching TRBD2. The CDR3 length is 14 residues. The germline gives CDR1 SGHNT, CDR2 YYREEE (reference sequence). Unmatched junction bases numbered 2, after V lost 2 bases and J lost 0 bases. The CDR3 here is CASSFGTISYEQYF. The CDR3 DNA reads TGTGCCAGCAGCTTCGGGACTATCTCCTACGAGCAGTACTTC.

This clone has a single count. This chain links TRBV19 with TRBJ1-1; TRBD1 agrees at 10 bases. The CDR3 consists of 15 residues. V shed 7 bases and J 4 bases; nucleotides not matched to a gene: 9. Germline values: CDR1 LNHDA, CDR2 SQIVND (reference sequence). The CDR3 DNA reads as TGTGCCAGTAAGGACAGGGGGAGTGGTGTCACTGAAGCTTTCTTT. Protein sequence: CASKDRGSGVTEAFF.

The gene calls are TRBV11-2 and TRBJ2-5, with D perhaps TRBD2 (6 bases). The germline V gene has CDR1 SGHAT and CDR2 FQNNGV. The CDR3 covers 14 residues. V lost 1 base and J 0 bases, leaving 6 bases between the germline ends. The DNA of the CDR3 is TGTGCCAGCAGCTTAGGCGGGAACCAAGAGACCCAGTACTTC. This codes for CASSLGGNQETQYF.

V usage is TRBV7-9 and J usage is TRBJ1-1; 9 positions match TRBD1. V lost 3 bases to trimming and J lost 1 base; unmatched junction nucleotides: 3. Per germline, CDR1 SEHNR and CDR2 FQNEAQ (reference sequence). The CDR3 extends over 15 amino acids. DNA for the CDR3: TGTGCCAGCAGCTTCCCGGACAGGGGGAACACTGAAGCTTTCTTT. Amino acid sequence: CASSFPDRGNTEAFF.

The chain links TRBV9 to TRBJ2-7, with 8 nucleotides matching TRBD2. Germline V lookup: CDR1 SGDLS, CDR2 YYNGEE. V shed 4 bases, J shed 4 bases, and the junction held 13 bases outside the gene matches. The CDR3 has 16 amino acids. The CDR3 spells CASSPGGALAEYEQYF. CDR3 bases: TGTGCCAGCAGCCCCGGGGGGGCCCTGGCGGAATACGAGCAGTACTTC.

This chain uses TRBV28 with TRBJ1-2; 8 nucleotides line up with TRBD1. Looked up from germline, CDR1 is MDHEN and CDR2 is SYDVKM. The CDR3 extends over 13 amino acids. The trim removed 7 bases at V and 5 bases at J, leaving 6 bases unmatched. The CDR3 sequence: CASIKDRVYGYTF. The CDR3 region has the DNA TGTGCCAGCATTAAGGACAGGGTGTATGGCTACACCTTC.

V and J are TRBV29-1 and TRBJ2-3, with unresolved D. V gave up 7 bases and J gave up 4 bases, with 9 bases separating them. CDR1 SQVTM and CDR2 ANQGSEA come from the germline V gene. This CDR3 spans 11 amino acids. The CDR3 sequence: CSAVSPDTQYF. The CDR3 bases are TGCAGCGCTGTGTCCCCAGATACGCAGTATTTT.

The rearrangement joins TRBV28 to TRBJ1-1; 7 bases are shared with TRBD1. CDR3 length: 15 amino acids. The V gene's germline CDR1 is MDHEN and CDR2 SYDVKM. V was pared by 5 bases and J by 2 bases, with 8 bases of the junction left unmatched. The CDR3 here is CASSLSRGPNTEAFF. As DNA, the CDR3 is TGTGCCAGCAGTCTGTCTAGGGGGCCTAACACTGAAGCTTTCTTT.